This T cell receptor (beta chain) originates from a study of blood T cell repertoires in COVID-19 (dated by TCRdb to 2018 to 2021). General notes on the study: The collaborator samples originated in the United States, Italy and Spain and spanned the acute and convalescent phases of COVID-19. The prospective study material was composed of cDNA or gDNA derived from T cells, B-cell-depleted T cells, or PBMCs. HLA class I and class II types, where available, came from metadata supplied by the sample provider rather than from assay-based typing. Subjects who had been exposed to COVID-19, were actively infected with it, or had recovered from it provided the deeply sampled blood TCRbeta repertoires that made up the dataset. The repertoires were released in a freely available public database meant as a resource for research on the immune response to SARS-CoV-2. The samples were drawn from the first 160 participants of the ongoing ImmuneRACE study and from over a thousand subjects provided by 6 global collaborators. Sample metadata almost always included a de-identified subject ID, COVID-19 status, age in years and sex. The full study reports these points: How much clinical and demographic metadata was included differed by source and by participant, and the metadata was provided uncurated.

TCRbeta CDR3 regions were amplified from genomic DNA by means of the immunoSEQ Assay, a bias-controlled multiplex PCR. The source study handled its data this way. Within the assay, amplification of reference gene primers was used to estimate how many nucleated cells each sample contained. To quantify the absolute abundance of each unique TCRbeta CDR3 rearrangement, sequence reads were collapsed and filtered. Productive Simpson clonality was computed per sample as the square root of Simpson's diversity index over productive rearrangements. The immuneACCESS repertoire file appears here via TCRdb, limited to in-frame rearrangements. These files lack a portion of the clones; in checked studies, under half of the deficit traces to unresolved V genes, and the cause of the others is not known. From that table come the V and J calls and clone size; the DNA was used to work out D and trimming. The sample table shows over 300,000 clones, and 85% to 90% are seen once. Of the sample, more than 9% is held by the ten largest clones.

On this clone itself: Its antigen is currently not known. No base quality values were provided; no much bigger clone lies one nucleotide off.

In the prospective study, participants were 18 to 89 years old, resided in about two dozen geographic areas of the United States, and were enrolled through a virtual design. To assign participants to cohorts, the prospective study relied on clinical history that participants themselves reported in a screening survey and a study questionnaire. Recovered participants in ImmuneRACE Cohort 3 were defined by two consecutive negative NP/OP PCR tests, clearance by a healthcare professional, or resolution of symptoms. Mobile phlebotomists in the prospective study collected whole blood, serum and a nasopharyngeal or oropharyngeal swab from every participant. Prospective study participants could optionally give additional blood draws and questionnaires over an approximately two-month period. Before DNA extraction, prospective study blood samples were shipped either frozen or at room temperature. The TCR comes from a woman aged 18-30 years who had recovered from COVID-19. The sequencing sample was made of PBMCs or T cells enriched from blood (not recorded which).

The nucleotide sequence is given as TGTGCCAGCAGGGGGCATGAGCAGTTCTTC. It is translated as CASRGHEQFF. The V gene is TRBV28 and the J gene is TRBJ2-1, and the D gene may be TRBD1, 5 bases matching. V and J lose 6 bases and 8 bases, and a span of 5 bases separates them. The germline V gene provides CDR1 MDHEN and CDR2 SYDVKM. The CDR3 covers 10 residues, taking in both the cysteine and the phenylalanine. Just the 30-base CDR3 DNA is kept, in frame starting at base 1.